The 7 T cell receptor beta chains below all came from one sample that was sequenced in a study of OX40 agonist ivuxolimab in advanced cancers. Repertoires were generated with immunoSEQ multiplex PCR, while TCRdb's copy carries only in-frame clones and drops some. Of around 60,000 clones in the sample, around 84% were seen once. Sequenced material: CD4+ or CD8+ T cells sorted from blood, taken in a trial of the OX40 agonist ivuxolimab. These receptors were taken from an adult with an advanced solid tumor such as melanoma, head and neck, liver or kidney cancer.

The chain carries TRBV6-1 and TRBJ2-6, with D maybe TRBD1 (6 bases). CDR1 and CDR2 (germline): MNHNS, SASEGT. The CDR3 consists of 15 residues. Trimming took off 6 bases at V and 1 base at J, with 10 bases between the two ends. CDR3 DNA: TGTGCCAGCAGATCGACAGGATCTGGGGCCAACGTCCTGACTTTC. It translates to CASRSTGSGANVLTF.

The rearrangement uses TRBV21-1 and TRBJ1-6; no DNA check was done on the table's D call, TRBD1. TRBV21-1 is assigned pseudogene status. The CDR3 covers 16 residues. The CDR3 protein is CASSKGRQGWGSPLHF. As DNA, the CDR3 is TGTGCCAGCAGCAAAGGGCGGCAGGGGTGGGGTTCACCCCTCCACTTT.

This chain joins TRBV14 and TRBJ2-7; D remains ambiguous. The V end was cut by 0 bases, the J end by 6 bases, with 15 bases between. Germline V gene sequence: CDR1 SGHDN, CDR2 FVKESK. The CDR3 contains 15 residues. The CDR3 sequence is CASSQDGRGKSEQYF. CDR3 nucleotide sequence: TGTGCCAGCAGCCAAGATGGCCGAGGAAAGAGCGAGCAGTACTTC.

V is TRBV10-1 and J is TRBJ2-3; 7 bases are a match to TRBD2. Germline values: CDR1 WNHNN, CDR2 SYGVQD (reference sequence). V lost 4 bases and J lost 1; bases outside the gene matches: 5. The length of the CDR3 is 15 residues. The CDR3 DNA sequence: TGCGCCAGCAGTGGATCTAGCGGTGGCACAGATACGCAGTATTTT. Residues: CASSGSSGGTDTQYF.

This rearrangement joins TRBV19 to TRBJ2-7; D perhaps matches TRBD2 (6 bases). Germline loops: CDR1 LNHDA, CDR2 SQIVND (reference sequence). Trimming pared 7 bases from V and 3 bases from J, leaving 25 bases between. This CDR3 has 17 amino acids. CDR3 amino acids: CASTFTYTPDYDYEQYF. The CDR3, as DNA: TGTGCCAGTACCTTTACCTATACGCCGGACTACGACTACGAGCAGTACTTC.

CDR3 protein: CASSYSRGSYEQYF. The CDR3 region has the DNA TGTGCCAGCAGTTACTCTCGGGGCTCCTACGAGCAGTACTTC. The chain links TRBV6-5 to TRBJ2-7, with a tentative D call TRBD2 (5 bases). Germline assignment: CDR1 MNHEY and CDR2 SVGAGI. Trimming removed 0 bases from V and 0 bases from J, with 6 bases in between. This CDR3 region has 14 residues.

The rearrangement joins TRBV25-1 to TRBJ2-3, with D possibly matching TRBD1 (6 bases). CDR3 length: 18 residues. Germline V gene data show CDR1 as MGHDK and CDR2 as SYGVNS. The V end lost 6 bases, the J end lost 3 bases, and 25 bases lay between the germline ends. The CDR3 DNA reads TGTGCCAGCAGACCCACCCCATTTACAGGGAATTATACAGATACGCAGTATTTT. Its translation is CASRPTPFTGNYTDTQYF.